Below are 23 T cell receptor beta chains sequenced from a single sample in a study of blood T cell repertoires in COVID-19. The data were produced by immunoSEQ multiplex PCR, yet TCRdb's version contains in-frame clones alone and is incomplete. The sample carries just over 300,000 clones, 80% to 90% recorded once. Sequences were obtained from PBMCs or T cells enriched from blood (not recorded which). These receptors were taken from a man aged 30 to 39 who had recovered from COVID-19.

This chain connects TRBV5-4 to TRBJ2-5; TRBD1 matches at 7 bases. This CDR3 is built from 14 residues. CDR1 is SGHNT and CDR2 is YYREEE in the germline V gene (reference sequence). Trimming at V came to 4 bases and at J to 0 bases, leaving 3 bases not matched to a gene. CDR3 DNA sequence: TGTGCCAGCAGCCAAGGACAGGACCAAGAGACCCAGTACTTC. Residues: CASSQGQDQETQYF.

The CDR3 loop reads CASIRTTANTEAFF. Here the CDR3 DNA reads TGTGCCAGCATTCGAACGACAGCGAACACTGAAGCTTTCTTT. The V and J genes are TRBV18 and TRBJ1-1, with D perhaps matching TRBD1 (5 bases). This CDR3 spans 14 amino acids. Trimming cost V 8 bases and J 1 base, with 14 bases left between them. The germline gives CDR1 KGHSH, CDR2 LQKENI.

For this clone: The sample holds other DNA sequences that translate to the same CDR3. This sequence joins TRBV18 and TRBJ1-1; 9 nucleotides match TRBD1. Germline V gives CDR1 KGHSH, CDR2 LQKENI. V shed 4 bases and J 1 base; nucleotides not matched to a gene: 1. The CDR3 length is 14 residues. The CDR3 is CASSLGQGNTEAFF. The DNA of the CDR3 is TGTGCCAGCTCACTGGGACAGGGGAACACTGAAGCTTTCTTT.

The rearrangement links TRBV2 to TRBJ1-2, with 8 nucleotides matching TRBD1. The trim removed 6 bases at V and 4 bases at J, leaving 7 bases unmatched. Germline lookup yields CDR1 SNHLY and CDR2 FYNNEI. The length of the CDR3 is 14 residues. CDR3 coding DNA: TGTGCCAGCAGGGAAAGGACAGGGAGCTATGGCTACACCTTC. Translation gives CASRERTGSYGYTF.

This clone was seen more than once but under ten times. The chain is built from TRBV5-6 and TRBJ1-1; possible D gene TRBD1, 5 bases. The germline V gene encodes CDR1 SGHDT and CDR2 YYEEEE. This CDR3 is 16 amino acids long. Trimming pared 2 bases from V and 11 bases from J, leaving 25 bases between. The CDR3 DNA sequence: TGTGCCAGCAGCTTTCACGAGGGAGGTCGGGGGAGTGAGGCTTTCTTT. This sequence encodes CASSFHEGGRGSEAFF.

The chain recombines TRBV2 with TRBJ2-7; the match to TRBD1 covers 9 bases. J gave up 3 bases and V 6 bases, and 9 bases lay outside the gene matches. CDR3 length: 15 amino acids. Germline V gene lookup returns CDR1 SNHLY and CDR2 FYNNEI. DNA for the CDR3: TGTGCCAGCAGCCCCCGAATGGGACAGGGCTACGAGCAGTACTTC. Amino acids: CASSPRMGQGYEQYF.

J is TRBJ2-7 and V is TRBV11-2; unclear D gene. Germline V lookup: CDR1 SGHAT, CDR2 FQNNGV. V dropped 0 bases and J dropped 2 bases, with 11 bases sitting between them. This CDR3 has 15 amino acids. Here the CDR3 DNA reads TGTGCCAGCAGCTTAGATCCTGGCGGCGCCTACGAGCAGTACTTC. Amino acids: CASSLDPGGAYEQYF.

The genes are TRBV5-5 and TRBJ1-4; TRBD1 might be the D (5 bases). Germline V gene data show CDR1 as SGHKS and CDR2 as YYEKEE (reference sequence). V dropped 0 bases and J dropped 7 bases, with 13 bases sitting between them. The CDR3 has 15 residues. The CDR3 nucleotides are TGTGCCAGCAGCTTGGGCCCTGGGGGGGTTGAAAAACTGTTTTTT. Amino acid sequence: CASSLGPGGVEKLFF.

The rearrangement links TRBV3-1 (or the pseudogene TRBV3-2) to TRBJ2-2; D possibly corresponds to TRBD2 (5 bases). The CDR3 is 16 residues long. Per the germline V gene, CDR1 is LGHDT and CDR2 is YNNKEL (reference sequence). The V and J ends lost 4 bases and 1 base respectively, with 13 bases between them. The CDR3 DNA is TGTGCCAGCAGCCCCCCGCTAGCTCGGAACACCGGGGAGCTGTTTTTT. Translating gives CASSPPLARNTGELFF.

The rearrangement joins TRBV5-1 to TRBJ2-1, with TRBD2 identical over 7 bases. Germline assignment: CDR1 SGHRS and CDR2 YFSETQ. V trimming: 1 base; J trimming: 7 bases; junction bases outside the gene matches: 11. The CDR3 contains 16 residues. CDR3 in amino acids: CASSLRERGFGNEQFF. The CDR3 DNA is TGCGCCAGCAGCTTGAGGGAGCGGGGCTTTGGGAATGAGCAGTTCTTC.

This rearrangement joins TRBV5-1 to TRBJ1-6; D is uncertain. V gave up 4 bases and J gave up 0 bases, with 14 bases separating them. The CDR3 extends over 17 amino acids. The germline CDR1 and CDR2 sequences are SGHRS and YFSETQ. The CDR3 sequence is CASSPRVSSSYNSPLHF. The CDR3 nucleotides read TGCGCCAGCAGCCCGAGGGTGTCCAGCTCCTATAATTCACCCCTCCACTTT.

This sequence joins TRBV12-5 and TRBJ2-1; 12 bases match TRBD2. The length of the CDR3 is 15 residues. Germline V gene lookup returns CDR1 LGHNT and CDR2 FRNRAP. The J segment lost 8 bases and the V segment lost 6 bases, leaving 8 bases of the junction unmatched. The CDR3 nucleotides read TGTGCTAGTGGCCTTGGACTAGCGGGAAGTGATGAGCAGTTCTTC. It yields the protein CASGLGLAGSDEQFF.

This clone was detected only once. V and J are TRBV30 and TRBJ1-1; D uncertain. CDR3 length: 13 amino acids. Germline V lookup: CDR1 GTSNPN, CDR2 SVGIG (reference sequence). The V and J ends lost 1 base and 1 base respectively, with 7 bases between them. The CDR3 bases are TGTGCCTGGAGTGCTTCAGGGAACACTGAAGCTTTCTTT. It is translated as CAWSASGNTEAFF. Full variable domain (remainder filled in from reference TRBV30 and TRBJ1-1): SQTIHQWPATLVQPVGSPLSLECTVEGTSNPNLYWYRQAAGRGLQLLFYSVGIGQISSEVPQNLSASRPQDRQFILSSKKLLLSDSGFYLCAWSASGNTEAFFGQGTRLTVV.

The CDR3 DNA is TGTGCCAGTAGTTTAGCACAGGGTCGGGGAACTGAAGCTTTCTTT. This sequence encodes CASSLAQGRGTEAFF. The chain employs TRBV19 and TRBJ1-1; possibly TRBD1 for D (6 bases). The length of the CDR3 is 15 residues. Germline values: CDR1 LNHDA, CDR2 SQIVND (reference sequence). Trimming took 5 bases from V and 5 from J, leaving 18 bases between them.

The chain recombines TRBV7-2 with TRBJ2-7, with 7 bases that match TRBD1. With 1 base clipped from V and 7 bases from J, the junction kept 4 bases outside the gene matches. Looked up from germline, CDR1 is SGHTA and CDR2 is FQGNSA. The CDR3 has 13 amino acids. CDR3 in amino acids: CASSLVTGQEQYF. The CDR3 DNA follows: TGTGCCAGCAGCTTAGTGACAGGGCAGGAGCAGTACTTC.

The genes are TRBV10-1 and TRBJ2-7; 7 nucleotides line up with TRBD1. Germline V gene sequence: CDR1 WNHNN, CDR2 SYGVQD (reference sequence). J gave up 5 bases and V 3 bases, and 13 bases lay outside the gene matches. The CDR3 is made up of 16 amino acids. Here the CDR3 DNA reads TGCGCCAGCAGTGAATCCGAGACAGGGTCTCTAGACGAGCAGTACTTC. It codes for CASSESETGSLDEQYF.

The CDR3 DNA follows: TGTGCCAGCAGTTTACGGGGTAATCAGCCCCAGCATTTT. Amino acids: CASSLRGNQPQHF. V gene TRBV6-5 combines with J gene TRBJ1-5; no firm D call. Germline values: CDR1 MNHEY, CDR2 SVGAGI. Trimming shortened V by 4 bases and J by 4 bases, and 8 bases separated the two germline ends. The CDR3 covers 13 residues.

CDR3 in DNA: TGTGCCAGCAGCCTTAGGTCAGGGGCTAATCAGCCCCAGCATTTT. It encodes CASSLRSGANQPQHF. The V and J genes are TRBV7-2 and TRBJ1-5; the D gene is possibly TRBD1 (6 bases). V was clipped by 5 bases and J by 4 bases, with 15 bases between them. This CDR3 is built from 15 residues. From germline, CDR1 is SGHTA and CDR2 FQGNSA.

The chain carries TRBV6-6 and TRBJ2-5; no clear D gene. Germline V gene data show CDR1 as MNHNY and CDR2 as SVGAGI (reference sequence). There are 12 residues in the CDR3. V was trimmed by 6 bases and J by 2 bases, leaving 7 bases between them. CDR3 residues: CASSGYQETQYF. CDR3 in DNA: TGTGCCAGCAGCGGGTATCAAGAGACCCAGTACTTC.

The gene calls are TRBV4-2 and TRBJ2-2; 9 positions match TRBD2. The CDR3 is 18 amino acids. V was pared by 4 bases and J by 3 bases, with 12 bases of the junction left unmatched. The V gene's germline CDR1 is LGHNA and CDR2 YNFKEQ. The CDR3 nucleotides are TGTGCCAGCAGCCCATACTCTAGCGGGGCTGTCGACACCGGGGAGCTGTTTTTT. Encoded protein: CASSPYSSGAVDTGELFF.

This clone is a singleton in its sample. The V call is TRBV20-1, the J call TRBJ1-5; D remains unclear. Germline-derived CDR1 and CDR2 are DFQATT and SNEGSKA (reference sequence). The length of the CDR3 is 14 residues. Trimming removed 3 bases from V and 6 bases from J, with 15 bases in between. CDR3 loop: CSASGGEAGQPQHF. The CDR3 DNA reads as TGCAGTGCTAGTGGCGGGGAAGCGGGTCAGCCCCAGCATTTT.

This chain uses TRBV5-1 with TRBJ2-7, with TRBD2 matching over 8 bases. With V trimmed by 0 bases and J by 2 bases, 4 bases remained unmatched. The germline CDR1 and CDR2 sequences are SGHRS and YFSETQ. This CDR3 region has 15 residues. CDR3 loop: CASSLAGGGPYEQYF. In DNA form, the CDR3 reads TGCGCCAGCAGCTTGGCGGGAGGGGGACCCTACGAGCAGTACTTC.

The J gene is TRBJ1-5, the V gene TRBV27, with 8 bases fitting TRBD1. The CDR3 covers 14 residues. V trimming: 9 bases; J trimming: 2 bases; junction bases outside the gene matches: 6. CDR1 MNHEY and CDR2 SMNVEV come from the germline V gene (reference sequence). The CDR3 nucleotides read TGTGCCAGTAAGGGACAGGTGGGCAATCAGCCCCAGCATTTT. It codes for CASKGQVGNQPQHF.